These 3 T cell receptor beta chains share one sample of origin, sequenced in a study of T-cell memory formation after mild COVID-19. In TCRdb, the 5' RACE reads were re-called with MiXCR into one record per CDR3 protein. The sample consists of 540,000 or so distinct CDR3 sequences, about a fifth of them appearing once. Material: PBMCs or a T cell subset sorted from them (not recorded which). Source of these receptors: an adult woman who had mild COVID-19 (a few samples of this study predate the infection). Cell type and time point are not known.

The chain combines TRBV10-3 with TRBJ2-7; no firm D call. Germline-derived CDR1 and CDR2 are ENHRY and SYGVKD. V gave up 3 bases and J gave up 2 bases, with 8 bases separating them. The CDR3 spans 13 residues. CDR3 in DNA: TGTGCCATCAGTGACGTTAAGGCCTACGAGCAGTACTTC. Its translation is CAISDVKAYEQYF.

In this sample, this clonotype turned up a few times. The rearrangement joins TRBV5-1 to TRBJ1-1; the D gene is possibly TRBD1 (5 bases). There are 15 residues in the CDR3. Trimming shortened V by 0 bases and J by 1 base, and 10 bases separated the two germline ends. CDR1 and CDR2 (germline): SGHRS, YFSETQ. CDR3 protein: CASSLATDKNTEAFF. In DNA form, the CDR3 reads TGCGCCAGCAGCTTGGCCACGGACAAGAACACTGAAGCTTTCTTT. The complete variable domain, with remaining parts taken from reference TRBV5-1 and TRBJ1-1, reads KAGVTQTPRYLIKTRGQQVTLSCSPISGHRSVSWYQQTPGQGLQFLFEYFSETQRNKGNFPGRFSGRQFSNSRSEMNVSTLELGDSALYLCASSLATDKNTEAFFGQGTRLTVV.

The genes are TRBV20-1 and TRBJ2-3, with no clear D. This CDR3 is built from 14 residues. V lost 2 bases, J lost 4 bases, and 13 bases lay in between. Germline CDR1 reads DFQATT; CDR2 reads SNEGSKA (reference sequence). CDR3 loop: CSARRGPGADTQYF. CDR3 nucleotides: TGCAGTGCTAGAAGAGGACCTGGGGCAGATACGCAGTATTTT.